This TCR beta chain came from a study of T cell repertoires in cytomegalovirus infection (dated by TCRdb to the late 2010s). For context, the study as a whole: Alongside well-studied HLA-B-restricted epitopes, the peptide stimulations were aimed at recently identified HLA-C-restricted CMV epitopes, whose presentation resists viral immunomodulation. Donor HLA type was relevant to the analysis, because carriage of CMV infection together with the matching HLA type was indicated by public TCR beta signatures. Study-wide conclusions, independent of this receptor: The ex vivo response was dominated by HLA-C-restricted CMV-specific TCR beta clonotypes, which also provided the single most frequent clonotype in two of eight donors. Carriers of CMV infection plus the relevant HLA type were discriminated by the cumulative frequency of public TCR beta family members in the study cohort and in an independent roughly 400-donor cohort.

TCRdb shows the sequencer as Illumina HiSeq 1500. TCRdb cleaned the public reads at Q25 with fastp, built clones with MiXCR and kept in-frame beta chains. One record per CDR3 amino acid sequence lists the most common genes and DNA. The sample yields a few hundred thousand distinct CDR3 sequences; 33% were counted once. Of the sample, roughly 16% is held by the ten largest clones. This clonotype was counted only a few times. Which antigen it targets is not known. It has no much larger one-base neighbor in the sample; base qualities were not kept. In light of the paper, this sample's treatment or condition label describes: in vitro stimulation with specific CMV peptide epitopes to enrich CMV-specific T cells. Based on the germline V gene, the CDR1 and CDR2 sequences are MGHRA and YSYEKL. Trimming leaves V shorter by 1 base and J shorter by 3 bases, with the junction holding 3 bases beyond the gene matches. From cysteine to phenylalanine, the CDR3 is 16 amino acids long. Only the CDR3 portion is preserved as DNA: 48 bases, with reading frame beginning at the first base.

The chain links TRBV4-1 with TRBJ2-3; TRBD2 fits 11 bases in the junction. This sample comprised cultured PBMCs, obtained from culture after CMV antigen stimulation. This clonotype was obtained from a human donor in good health (CMV status not recorded). Some clones in this sample may be carry-over from other donors' samples. The CDR3 sequence is CASSQVLAGGTDTQYF. The nucleotides are TGCGCCAGCAGCCAAGTTCTAGCGGGGGGAACAGATACGCAGTATTTT.